The T cell receptor beta chain under discussion was sequenced for a study of T cell changes during pregnancy in multiple sclerosis. This CDR3 has 13 residues. Trimming took off 11 bases at V and 7 bases at J, with 18 bases between the two ends. The germline CDR1 and CDR2 sequences are SGHTA and FQGTGA. Assay used: immunoSEQ multiplex PCR; TCRdb lists only in-frame clones, some missing. This sample has some 70,000 clones, with approximately 91% found just once. Sequenced material: peripheral blood, taken in the first trimester of pregnancy. The V gene is TRBV7-3, the J gene TRBJ1-5; the D is unclear. The clonotype originates from a female donor with multiple sclerosis, enrolled in a pregnancy study. The CDR3 is CASAREGEQPQHF. As DNA, the CDR3 is TGTGCCTCAGCGAGGGAAGGAGAACAGCCCCAGCATTTT.